The present entry profiles one TCR beta chain with its context. The method was immunoSEQ multiplex PCR; TCRdb's version includes in-frame clones alone and lacks a portion of them. The sample lists around 67,000 clones, roughly 88% seen once, with 9.5% in the top ten. This entry comes from a study of T cell changes during pregnancy in multiple sclerosis. CDR3 length: 16 amino acids. Germline V lookup: CDR1 MNHEY, CDR2 SMNVEV (reference sequence). Trimming removed 6 bases from V and 3 bases from J; junction bases left unmatched: 11. The chain couples TRBV27 to TRBJ2-1; 7 positions match TRBD2. The sample consisted of peripheral blood, taken after pregnancy. This TCR was sampled from a female donor in good health, enrolled as a control in a pregnancy study. The CDR3 DNA is TGTGCCAGCAGGGGAGCTGGGGGGAGGGGCTACAATGAGCAGTTCTTC. Its translation: CASRGAGGRGYNEQFF.